A single sample is the source of the 8 T cell receptor beta chains below, sequenced in a study of T cell responses to AZD1222 COVID-19 vaccine. Profiled with immunoSEQ multiplex PCR; TCRdb holds only in-frame clones, not every one. The table lists about 55,000 clones, approximately 89% of them singletons. The input for sequencing was peripheral blood, taken on day 0 of AZD1222 vaccination. The origin of the receptors is an adult in good health.

The chain carries TRBV12-3 or TRBV12-4 and TRBJ2-7; perhaps TRBD2 as D (6 bases). There are 13 residues in the CDR3. The V end lost 6 bases, the J end lost 2 bases, and 11 bases lay between the germline ends. This CDR3 reads CASREGLTYEQYF. The CDR3, as DNA: TGTGCCAGCAGGGAGGGTCTTACCTACGAGCAGTACTTC.

The V and J genes are TRBV2 and TRBJ2-5; D gene unclear. Trimming shortened V by 3 bases and J by 7 bases, and 12 bases separated the two germline ends. Per germline, CDR1 SNHLY and CDR2 FYNNEI. CDR3 size: 13 residues. The CDR3 loop is CASSDSRSGTQYF. The DNA for the CDR3 is TGTGCCAGCAGTGACAGCAGGTCCGGGACCCAGTACTTC.

The chain carries TRBV14 and TRBJ2-3; TRBD2 matches at 11 bases. The CDR3 spans 17 residues. Germline V gives CDR1 SGHDN, CDR2 FVKESK. J was trimmed by 5 bases and V by 0 bases; bases with no gene match: 7. CDR3 DNA sequence: TGTGCCAGCAGCCAAGATTTGACTAGCGGGGCTGGAGATACGCAGTATTTT. Translating gives CASSQDLTSGAGDTQYF. The variable domain in full, completed from reference TRBV14 and TRBJ2-3, reads EAGVTQFPSHSVIEKGQTVTLRCDPISGHDNLYWYRRVMGKEIKFLLHFVKESKQDESGMPNNRFLAERTGGTYSTLKVQPAELEDSGVYFCASSQDLTSGAGDTQYFGPGTRLTVL.

The chain employs TRBV18 and TRBJ1-1; TRBD1 is a possible D gene (6 bases). Trimming left V 1 base short and J 1 base short, with 13 bases between. The CDR3 contains 16 residues. Germline CDR1 is KGHSH and CDR2 is LQKENI. DNA for the CDR3: TGTGCCAGCTCACCACAGAACAGGGTCGCGAACACTGAAGCTTTCTTT. This sequence encodes CASSPQNRVANTEAFF.

V usage is TRBV20-1 and J usage is TRBJ2-1, with 8 bases identical to TRBD2. With 6 bases clipped from V and 14 bases from J, the junction kept 9 bases outside the gene matches. The length of the CDR3 is 11 residues. CDR1 DFQATT and CDR2 SNEGSKA come from the germline V gene (reference sequence). CDR3 sequence: CSAGTSLGEFF. The CDR3 DNA sequence: TGCAGTGCCGGGACTAGTTTGGGAGAGTTCTTC.

The chain employs TRBV7-2 and TRBJ1-1, with a tentative D call TRBD1 (5 bases). The CDR3 is made up of 15 amino acids. Trimming took off 1 base at V and 0 bases at J, with 9 bases between the two ends. Per germline, CDR1 SGHTA and CDR2 FQGNSA. Here the CDR3 reads CASSLVGGVNTEAFF. In DNA, the CDR3 is TGTGCCAGCAGCTTAGTGGGAGGGGTGAACACTGAAGCTTTCTTT.

V gene TRBV6-5 combines with J gene TRBJ2-7; D is perhaps TRBD2 (5 bases). Trimming cost V 8 bases and J 0 bases, with 11 bases left between them. Looked up from germline, CDR1 is MNHEY and CDR2 is SVGAGI. This CDR3 is 13 amino acids long. CDR3 nucleotide sequence: TGTGCCAGCGCGGGCAGCCCCTCCTACGAGCAGTACTTC. It encodes CASAGSPSYEQYF.

This chain connects TRBV7-9 to TRBJ2-3, with TRBD2 matching 14 bases. Germline CDR1 is SEHNR and CDR2 is FQNEAQ (reference sequence). With V trimmed by 4 bases and J by 3 bases, 9 bases remained unmatched. The CDR3 covers 18 residues. This CDR3 reads CASSSYRGTSGSTDTQYF. In DNA form, the CDR3 reads TGTGCCAGCAGCTCGTACCGGGGGACTAGCGGGAGTACAGATACGCAGTATTTT.